The table lists the clone carrying this T cell receptor beta chain with many counts. Antigen: not known. This CDR3 has 16 amino acids. Germline CDR1 reads SGHKS; CDR2 reads YYEKEE (reference sequence). The V and J ends lost 4 bases and 7 bases, in that order; junction bases with no gene match: 13. A single run covered 15-18 subjects with over 200 million TCR-beta sequences. TCRdb reprocessed the 5' RACE reads with MiXCR, giving one entry per CDR3 protein. The data contain 50,000 or so distinct CDR3 sequences, approximately 3.3% of them singletons. These data originate in a study of neurological immune-mediated disorders. Study-level results: The greatest TCR clonal expansion occurred in HTLV-1-associated myelopathy and the least in multiple sclerosis, which fell below healthy controls. One related-CDR3 cluster, found by phylogenetic grouping, held repertoires of 18 of 34 multiple sclerosis patients and is a possible signature.

The sample taken for sequencing was PBMCs. This chain connects TRBV5-5 to TRBJ1-4; TRBD1 matches at 7 bases. This sequence originates from a man aged 40-50 years with multiple sclerosis. The CDR3 protein is CASSNGLTGLAEKLFF. The CDR3, as DNA: TGTGCCAGCAGCAACGGTTTGACAGGGTTGGCTGAAAAACTGTTTTTT.